One sample yielded the 5 T cell receptor beta chains listed below, sequenced in a study of T cells after yellow fever vaccination. TCRdb redid the calling of the 5' RACE reads with MiXCR, one entry per CDR3 protein. There are just under 600,000 distinct CDR3 sequences in the sample; less than 15% occur only once, and over 11% lies in the top ten. The sample consisted of PBMCs, taken on the day of the yellow fever booster vaccination. The origin of the receptors is a man aged 30-40 years who received the YFV17D yellow fever vaccine.

The rearrangement uses TRBV4-3 and TRBJ2-3; 12 nucleotides align to TRBD2. CDR1 is LGHNA, CDR2 YSLEER, per germline. The CDR3 extends over 17 amino acids. Germline trimming cut 0 bases from V and 2 bases from J; bases unmatched to any gene: 3. Here the CDR3 reads CASSQDGLAGLTDTQYF. The DNA of the CDR3 is TGCGCCAGCAGCCAAGACGGACTAGCGGGACTCACAGATACGCAGTATTTT.

This clonotype came up once. J is TRBJ1-1 and V is TRBV4-2; D might be TRBD1 (5 bases). The CDR3 covers 14 residues. CDR1 is LGHNA and CDR2 is YNFKEQ in the germline V gene. Trimming left V 1 base short and J 4 bases short, with 10 bases between. In nucleotides, the CDR3 is TGTGCCAGCAGCCAAGGGGGCGCGATCACTGAAGCTTTCTTT. Translated: CASSQGGAITEAFF.

There are a few counts of this clonotype. V gene TRBV11-2 combines with J gene TRBJ2-1; 7 bases align to TRBD2. Germline loops: CDR1 SGHAT, CDR2 FQNNGV. The V gene end was trimmed by 4 bases and the J gene end by 2 bases; junction bases not matched to a gene: 14. The CDR3 length is 18 residues. Written as DNA, the CDR3 is TGTGCCAGCAGCTCCGAGACCCCAGCGGGAAGGGCCTACAATGAGCAGTTCTTC. Protein product: CASSSETPAGRAYNEQFF.

The chain carries TRBV7-9 and TRBJ1-1, with D perhaps TRBD1 (5 bases). Trimming cost V 5 bases and J 6 bases, with 22 bases left between them. CDR1 and CDR2 (germline): SEHNR, FQNEAQ (reference sequence). The CDR3 has 16 amino acids. CDR3 sequence (DNA): TGTGCCAGCAGCCAAACCGGGGGGGTTTGGGGCGCTGAAGCTTTCTTT. The encoded protein is CASSQTGGVWGAEAFF.

The rearrangement uses TRBV6-1 and TRBJ2-4; perhaps TRBD2 as D (5 bases). The germline V and J ends were trimmed by 0 bases and 7 bases, with 7 bases remaining between them. CDR3 length equals 13 residues. The germline gives CDR1 MNHNS, CDR2 SASEGT. This CDR3 reads CASSEAGGNIQYF. The CDR3 nucleotides are TGTGCCAGCAGTGAAGCAGGCGGGAACATTCAGTACTTC.